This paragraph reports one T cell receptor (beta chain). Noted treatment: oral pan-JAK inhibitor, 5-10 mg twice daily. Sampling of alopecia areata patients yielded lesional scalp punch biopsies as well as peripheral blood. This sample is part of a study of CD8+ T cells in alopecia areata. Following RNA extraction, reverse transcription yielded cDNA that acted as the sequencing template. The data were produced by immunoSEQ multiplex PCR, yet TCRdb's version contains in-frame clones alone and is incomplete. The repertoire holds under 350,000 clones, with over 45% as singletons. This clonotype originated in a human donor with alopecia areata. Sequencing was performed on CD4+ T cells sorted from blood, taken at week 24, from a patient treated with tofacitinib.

The CDR3 reads CSAQWGQTQYF. The DNA for the CDR3 is TGCAGTGCCCAGTGGGGGCAGACCCAGTACTTC. The rearrangement uses TRBV20-1 and TRBJ2-5; D might be TRBD1 (6 bases). Germline V gene sequence: CDR1 DFQATT, CDR2 SNEGSKA (reference sequence). The CDR3 sequence is 11 residues long. Trimming stripped 6 bases from V and 6 bases from J, with 11 bases between.